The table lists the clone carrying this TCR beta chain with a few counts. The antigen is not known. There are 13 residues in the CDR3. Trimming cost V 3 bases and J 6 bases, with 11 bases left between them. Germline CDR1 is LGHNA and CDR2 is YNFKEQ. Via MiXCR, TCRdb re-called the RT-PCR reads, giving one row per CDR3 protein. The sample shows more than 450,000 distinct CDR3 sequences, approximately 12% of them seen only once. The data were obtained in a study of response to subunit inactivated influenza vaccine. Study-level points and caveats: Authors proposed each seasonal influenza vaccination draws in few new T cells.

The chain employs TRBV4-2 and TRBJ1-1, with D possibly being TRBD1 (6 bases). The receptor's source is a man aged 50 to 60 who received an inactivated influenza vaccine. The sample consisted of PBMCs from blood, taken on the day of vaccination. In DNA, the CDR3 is TGTGCCAGCAGCCAGGGGGGGCTCGCTGAAGCTTTCTTT. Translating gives CASSQGGLAEAFF.